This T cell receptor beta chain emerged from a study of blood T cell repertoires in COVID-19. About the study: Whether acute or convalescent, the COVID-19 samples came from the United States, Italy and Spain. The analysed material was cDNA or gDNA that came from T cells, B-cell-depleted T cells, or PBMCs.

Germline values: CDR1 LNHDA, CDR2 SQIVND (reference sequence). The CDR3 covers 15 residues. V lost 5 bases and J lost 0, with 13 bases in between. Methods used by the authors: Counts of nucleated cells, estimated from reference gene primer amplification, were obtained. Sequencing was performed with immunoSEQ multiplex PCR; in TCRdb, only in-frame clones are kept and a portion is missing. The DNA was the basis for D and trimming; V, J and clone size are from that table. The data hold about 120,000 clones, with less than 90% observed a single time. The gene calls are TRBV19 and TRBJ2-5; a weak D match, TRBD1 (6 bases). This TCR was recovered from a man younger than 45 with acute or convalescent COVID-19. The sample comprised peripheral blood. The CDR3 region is CASSFSGVDQETQYF. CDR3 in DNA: TGTGCCAGTAGTTTTTCAGGGGTGGACCAAGAGACCCAGTACTTC. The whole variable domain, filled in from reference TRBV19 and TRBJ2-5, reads DGGITQSPKYLFRKEGQNVTLSCEQNLNHDAMYWYRQDPGQGLRLIYYSQIVNDFQKGDIAEGYSVSREKKESFPLTVTSAQKNPTAFYLCASSFSGVDQETQYFGPGTRLLVL.